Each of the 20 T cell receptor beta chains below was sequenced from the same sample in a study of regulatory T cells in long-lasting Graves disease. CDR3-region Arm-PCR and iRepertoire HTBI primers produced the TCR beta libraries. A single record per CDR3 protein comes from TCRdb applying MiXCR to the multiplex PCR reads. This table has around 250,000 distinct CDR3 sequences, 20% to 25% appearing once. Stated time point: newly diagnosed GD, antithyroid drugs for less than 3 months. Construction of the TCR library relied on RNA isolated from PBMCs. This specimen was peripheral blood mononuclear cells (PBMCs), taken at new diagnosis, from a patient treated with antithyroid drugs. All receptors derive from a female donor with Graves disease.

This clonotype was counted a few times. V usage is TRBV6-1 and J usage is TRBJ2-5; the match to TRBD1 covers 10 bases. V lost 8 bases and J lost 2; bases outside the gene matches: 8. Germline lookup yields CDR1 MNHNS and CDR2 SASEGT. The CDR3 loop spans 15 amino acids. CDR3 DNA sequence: TGTGCCAGCGGACAGGGGGAGATGTTTCAAGAGACCCAGTACTTC. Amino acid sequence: CASGQGEMFQETQYF.

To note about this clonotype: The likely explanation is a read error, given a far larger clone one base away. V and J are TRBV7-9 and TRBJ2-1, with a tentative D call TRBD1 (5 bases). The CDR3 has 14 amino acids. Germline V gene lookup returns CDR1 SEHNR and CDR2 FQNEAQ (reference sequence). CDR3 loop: CASSTGEKYSEQFF. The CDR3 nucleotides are TGTGCCAGCAGCACAGGTGAAAAGTACAGTGAGCAGTTCTTC.

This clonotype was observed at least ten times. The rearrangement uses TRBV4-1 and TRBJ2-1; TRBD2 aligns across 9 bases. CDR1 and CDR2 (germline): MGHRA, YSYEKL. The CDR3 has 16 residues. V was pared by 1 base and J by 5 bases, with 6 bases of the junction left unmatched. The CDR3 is CASSQVSGGPDNEQFF. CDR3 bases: TGCGCCAGCAGCCAAGTTAGCGGGGGCCCTGACAATGAGCAGTTCTTC.

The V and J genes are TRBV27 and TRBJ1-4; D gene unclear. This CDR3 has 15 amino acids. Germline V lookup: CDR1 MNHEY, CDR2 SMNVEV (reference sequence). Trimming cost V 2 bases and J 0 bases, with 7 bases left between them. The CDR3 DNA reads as TGTGCCAGCAGTTTACGAGCTGCAACTAATGAAAAACTGTTTTTT. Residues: CASSLRAATNEKLFF.

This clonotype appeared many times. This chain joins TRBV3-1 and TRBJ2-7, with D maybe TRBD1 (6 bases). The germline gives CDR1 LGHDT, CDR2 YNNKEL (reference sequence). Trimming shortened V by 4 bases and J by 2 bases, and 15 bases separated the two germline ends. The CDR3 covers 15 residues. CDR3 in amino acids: CASSPRTEKTYEQYF. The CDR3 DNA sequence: TGTGCCAGCAGCCCCAGGACAGAGAAAACCTACGAGCAGTACTTC.

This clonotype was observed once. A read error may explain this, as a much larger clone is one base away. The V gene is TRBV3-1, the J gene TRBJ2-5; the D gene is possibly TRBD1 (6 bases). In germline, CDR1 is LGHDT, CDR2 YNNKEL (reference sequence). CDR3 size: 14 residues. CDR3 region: CASSPSGAQETPYF. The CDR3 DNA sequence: TGTGCCAGCTCACCATCAGGGGCCCAAGAGACCCCGTACTTC.

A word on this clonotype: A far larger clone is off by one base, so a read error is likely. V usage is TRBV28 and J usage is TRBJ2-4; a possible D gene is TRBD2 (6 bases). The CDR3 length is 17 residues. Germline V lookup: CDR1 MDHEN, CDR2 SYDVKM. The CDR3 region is CASRPNGTPVLYNEQLF. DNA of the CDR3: TGTGCCAGCAGGCCAAACGGGACTCCTGTTTTATACAATGAGCAGCTCTTC.

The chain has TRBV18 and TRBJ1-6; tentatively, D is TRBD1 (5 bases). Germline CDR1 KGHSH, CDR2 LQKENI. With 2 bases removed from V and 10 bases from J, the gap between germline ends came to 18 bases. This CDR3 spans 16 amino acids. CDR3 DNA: TGTGCCAGCTCACCAAAAGGGTCGGGGCTTGAGTCACCCCTCCACTTT. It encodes CASSPKGSGLESPLHF.

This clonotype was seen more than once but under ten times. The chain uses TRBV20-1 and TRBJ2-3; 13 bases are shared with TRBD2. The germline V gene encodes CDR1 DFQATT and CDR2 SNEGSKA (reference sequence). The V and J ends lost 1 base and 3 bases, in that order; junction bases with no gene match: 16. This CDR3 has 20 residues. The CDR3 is CSARGGTSGGASWGTDTQYF. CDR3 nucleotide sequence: TGCAGTGCTAGAGGGGGAACTAGCGGGGGGGCCTCTTGGGGGACAGATACGCAGTATTTT.

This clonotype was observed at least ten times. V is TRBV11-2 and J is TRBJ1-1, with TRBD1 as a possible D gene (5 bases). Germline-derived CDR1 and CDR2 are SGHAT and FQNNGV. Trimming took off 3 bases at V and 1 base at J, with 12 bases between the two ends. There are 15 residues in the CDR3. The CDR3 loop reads CASSLGTGWNTEAFF. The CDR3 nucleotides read TGTGCCAGCAGCTTGGGTACAGGCTGGAACACTGAAGCTTTCTTT.

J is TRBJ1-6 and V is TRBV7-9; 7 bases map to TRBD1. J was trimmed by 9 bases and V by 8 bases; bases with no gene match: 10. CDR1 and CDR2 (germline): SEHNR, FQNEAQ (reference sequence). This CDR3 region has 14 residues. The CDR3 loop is CASGPDRAVSPLHF. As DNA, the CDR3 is TGTGCCAGCGGCCCAGACAGGGCCGTTTCACCCCTCCACTTT. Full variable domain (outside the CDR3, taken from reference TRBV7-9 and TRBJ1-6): DTGVSQNPRHKITKRGQNVTFRCDPISEHNRLYWYRQTLGQGPEFLTYFQNEAQLEKSRLLSDRFSAERPKGSFSTLEIQRTEQGDSAMYLCASGPDRAVSPLHFGNGTRLTVT.

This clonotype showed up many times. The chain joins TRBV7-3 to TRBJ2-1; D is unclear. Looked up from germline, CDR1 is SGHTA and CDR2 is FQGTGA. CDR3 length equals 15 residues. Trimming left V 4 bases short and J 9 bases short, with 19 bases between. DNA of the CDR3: TGTGCCAGCAGCTCCAAAAGAGGTAGCAGCTCTGAGCAGTTCTTC. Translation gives CASSSKRGSSSEQFF.

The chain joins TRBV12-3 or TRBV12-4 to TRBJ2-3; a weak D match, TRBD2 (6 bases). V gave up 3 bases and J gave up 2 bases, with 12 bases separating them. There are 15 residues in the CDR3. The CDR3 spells CASSFYGGDTDTQYF. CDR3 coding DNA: TGTGCCAGCAGTTTTTATGGCGGGGACACAGATACGCAGTATTTT.

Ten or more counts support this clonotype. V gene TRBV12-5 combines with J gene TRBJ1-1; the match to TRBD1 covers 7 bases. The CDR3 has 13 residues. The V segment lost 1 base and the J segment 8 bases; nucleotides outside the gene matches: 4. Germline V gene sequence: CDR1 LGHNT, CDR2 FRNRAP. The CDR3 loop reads CASGLAGDREAFF. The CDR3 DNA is TGTGCTAGTGGTTTGGCCGGGGACAGAGAAGCTTTCTTT.

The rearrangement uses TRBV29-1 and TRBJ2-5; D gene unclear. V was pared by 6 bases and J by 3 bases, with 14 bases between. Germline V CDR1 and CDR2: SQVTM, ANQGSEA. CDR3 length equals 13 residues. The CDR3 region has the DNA TGCAGCGTAGCCATTAATCCAGAAGAGACCCAGTACTTC. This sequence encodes CSVAINPEETQYF.

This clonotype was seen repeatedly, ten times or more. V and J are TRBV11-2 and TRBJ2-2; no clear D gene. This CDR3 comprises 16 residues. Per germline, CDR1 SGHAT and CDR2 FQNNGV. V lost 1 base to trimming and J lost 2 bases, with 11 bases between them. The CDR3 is CASSLARRSNTGELFF. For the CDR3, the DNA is TGTGCCAGCAGCTTAGCGCGCAGGTCCAACACCGGGGAGCTGTTTTTT.

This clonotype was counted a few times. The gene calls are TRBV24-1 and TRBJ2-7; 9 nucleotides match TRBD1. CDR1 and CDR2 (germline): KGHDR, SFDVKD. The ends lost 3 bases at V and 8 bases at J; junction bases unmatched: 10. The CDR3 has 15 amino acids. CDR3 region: CATSDASGTGKKQYF. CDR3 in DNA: TGTGCCACCAGTGATGCCTCCGGGACAGGGAAAAAGCAGTACTTC.

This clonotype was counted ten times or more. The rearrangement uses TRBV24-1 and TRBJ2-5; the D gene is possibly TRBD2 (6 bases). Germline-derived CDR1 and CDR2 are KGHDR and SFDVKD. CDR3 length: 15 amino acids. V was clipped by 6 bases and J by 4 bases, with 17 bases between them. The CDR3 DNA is TGTGCCACCAGTATGAAGATTGGGGGGATAGAGACCCAGTACTTC. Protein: CATSMKIGGIETQYF.

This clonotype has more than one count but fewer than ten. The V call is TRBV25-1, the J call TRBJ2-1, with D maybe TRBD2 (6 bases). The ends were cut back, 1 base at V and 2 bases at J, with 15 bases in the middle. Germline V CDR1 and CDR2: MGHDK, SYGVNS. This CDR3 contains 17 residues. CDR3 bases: TGTGCCAGCAGTGAATGGGCTAGTACTAGCCCCTACAATGAGCAGTTCTTC. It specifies CASSEWASTSPYNEQFF.

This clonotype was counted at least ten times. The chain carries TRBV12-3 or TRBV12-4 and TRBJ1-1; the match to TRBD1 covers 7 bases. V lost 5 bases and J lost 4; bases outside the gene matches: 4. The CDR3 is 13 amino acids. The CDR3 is CASSPTGATEAFF. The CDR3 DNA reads TGTGCCAGCAGTCCAACAGGGGCCACTGAAGCTTTCTTT.